The rows below give T cell receptor beta chains drawn from one sample of a study of response to subunit inactivated influenza vaccine. TCRdb processed the RT-PCR reads anew with MiXCR; each CDR3 protein has one entry. The repertoire holds around 790,000 distinct CDR3 sequences, with approximately 21% as singletons. This specimen was PBMCs from blood, taken around 5 days after vaccination. The receptors were gathered from a man aged 45 to 65 who received an inactivated influenza vaccine. CDR3s include the opening cysteine and the closing phenylalanine or tryptophan. D genes are given only for firm matches. For some rows the clone size is stated as once, few or many, or as a class when expanded; others skip it.

TRBJ2-1	.	many	TRBV7-8	TGTGCCAGCACCCCAGGGGTGAATGAGCAGTTCTTC	CASTPGVNEQFF
TRBJ1-5	.	.	TRBV5-1	TGCGCCAGCAGCCCCTCAGCGATGGGCAATCAGCCCCAGCATTTT	CASSPSAMGNQPQHF
TRBJ2-5	TRBD1	.	TRBV11-3	TGTGCCAGCAGCAACAGGACAGGGGATAGTAAAGAGACCCAGTACTTC	CASSNRTGDSKETQYF
TRBJ2-7	.	.	TRBV7-2	TGTGCCAGCAGCTTAGATACAGCCTCCTACGAGCAGTACTTC	CASSLDTASYEQYF
TRBJ2-3	TRBD2	.	TRBV20-1	TGCAGTGCTAGGTTAGCGGGGGGGTTAGATACGCAGTATTTT	CSARLAGGLDTQYF
TRBJ2-1	.	.	TRBV18	TGTGCCAGCTCACCCCTTGCGGGGACGGGGTACAATGAGCAGTTCTTC	CASSPLAGTGYNEQFF
TRBJ2-5	.	few	TRBV12-3/TRBV12-4	TGTGCCAGCAGTATCCCCAGGGAGACCCAGTACTTC	CASSIPRETQYF
TRBJ2-7	.	few	TRBV5-1	TGCGCCAGCACCTTCTCCTCCGGACTCGTCACCTACGAGCAGTACTTC	CASTFSSGLVTYEQYF
TRBJ2-7	.	many	TRBV2	TGTGCCAGCAGCTACGGAGGAAACTACGAGCAGTACTTC	CASSYGGNYEQYF
TRBJ2-7	TRBD2	.	TRBV3-1	TGTGCCAGCAGCCCAACCGGGACTAGATCCGGCGAGCAGTACTTC	CASSPTGTRSGEQYF
TRBJ2-1	TRBD1	few	TRBV12-3/TRBV12-4	TGTGCCAGCAGTGGACAGGGGGCTAATGAGCAGTTCTTC	CASSGQGANEQFF
TRBJ1-2	.	many	TRBV5-6	TGTGCCAGCAGCTTGGCCCAAAGGGAGAGCTACACCTTC	CASSLAQRESYTF
TRBJ2-3	.	once	TRBV7-9	TGTGCCAGCAGCTTTCGGGCGGCGGGACATGGGGCGCAGTATTTT	CASSFRAAGHGAQYF
TRBJ1-1	.	.	TRBV5-5	TGTGCCAGCAGCGGCCCCAGGATGCCACTTGAAGTTTTCTTT	CASSGPRMPLEVFF
TRBJ1-4	.	.	TRBV12-3/TRBV12-4	TGTGCCACCTCCTGGGGGGGGCGTTACGAAAAACTGTTTTTT	CATSWGGRYEKLFF
TRBJ2-5	.	few	TRBV5-1	TGCGCCAGCAGCTTGGCTGAAGCGACGGCGGAGACCCAGTACTTC	CASSLAEATAETQYF
TRBJ1-1	TRBD1	few	TRBV20-1	TGCGCGGGACAGCAGCCTATGAACACTGAAGCTTTCTTT	CAGQQPMNTEAFF
TRBJ2-3	TRBD2	.	TRBV3-1	TGTGCCAGCAGTCCCTTCCCCGGACTAGCGGGAGCCGCCACGCAGTATTTT	CASSPFPGLAGAATQYF
TRBJ2-1	.	.	TRBV4-2	TGTGCCAGCAGTCCACGGGATTTTTACAATGAGCAGTTCTTC	CASSPRDFYNEQFF
TRBJ1-6	.	.	TRBV5-1	TGCGCCAGCAGCCCTGCCGGGACGGGACGTTCACCCCTCCACTTT	CASSPAGTGRSPLHF
TRBJ2-1	TRBD2	many	TRBV12-3/TRBV12-4	TGTGCCAGCACCAGACTAGCGGGCTCCTACAATGAGCAGTTCTTC	CASTRLAGSYNEQFF
TRBJ2-3	TRBD2	.	TRBV7-8	TGTGCCACCCCAAAAGGGGGGACTAGCTCCGGCACAGATACGCAGTATTTT	CATPKGGTSSGTDTQYF
TRBJ2-7	TRBD1	.	TRBV5-5	TGTGCCAGCAGCTCGACAGGGTACTACTACGAGCAGTACTTC	CASSSTGYYYEQYF
TRBJ1-5	.	.	TRBV28	TGTGCCAGCAGTTCGACAGGACATAGCAATCAGCCCCAGCATTTT	CASSSTGHSNQPQHF
TRBJ2-7	TRBD2	.	TRBV27	TGTGCCAGCAGTCGAATAGCGGGAGGGTTTGGCGAGCAGTACTTC	CASSRIAGGFGEQYF
TRBJ2-2	.	few	TRBV5-5	TGTGCCAGCAGCTTGGGCAGGGAAGGAACCGGGGAGCTGTTTTTT	CASSLGREGTGELFF